This T cell receptor (beta chain) emerged from a study of early T cells in non-severe SARS-CoV-2 infection (dated by TCRdb to the early 2020s). Some background on the complete study: TCR sequencing used bulk RNA from unsorted whole blood, so alpha and beta chains could not be paired.

This clonotype has at least ten counts. The specificity of this receptor is unknown. No qualities accompany the bases; no much larger clone lies one base away. V drops 6 bases and J drops 3 bases, leaving 17 bases in between. CDR1 and CDR2, per the germline V gene, are SGHVS and FNYEAQ. The cysteine opens and the phenylalanine closes a CDR3 of 15 amino acids. Of all the DNA, just the CDR3 is kept, 45 bases in frame from base 1. Results and caveats for the whole study, not just this receptor: VDJdb matching was skewed toward anti-spike CD8 responses and likely underestimated virus-specific expansions, missing private and CD4 specificities.

Set within a cohort of healthcare workers in London, UK, this nested case-control study involved weekly PCR testing of nasopharyngeal swabs along with blood sampling. Healthcare workers were enrolled in the week of the UK lockdown, from 23 to 31 March 2020, and were followed every week for up to roughly 16 weeks. The library was built by means of 5' RACE. Instrument on record: NextSeq 500. In the TCR library protocol, unique molecular identifiers were attached to individual cDNA molecules to correct for PCR bias and sequencing error. Both TCR alpha and beta chains were sequenced, and tight co-correlation was observed between alpha and beta sequence abundances in each sample. The study's processing was this. Decombinator V4 was used to annotate the V gene, J gene and CDR3 of the TCR sequences. Expanded TCRs were defined as changing significantly between any two time points under a Poisson model with p below 0.0001. TCR abundances were normalised to the total number of TCRs sequenced per sample and expressed as counts per million. TRAV1-2 paired with TRAJ12, TRAJ20 or TRAJ33 defined MAIT TCRs, while TRAV10 paired with TRAJ18 defined iNKT TCRs. VDJdb, accessed on 1 November 2021, was searched for TCRs annotated for CMV, EBV and SARS-CoV-2, and TCRs annotated for more than one antigen were excluded. Through fastp at Q25 and MiXCR, TCRdb rebuilt clones from the public reads, retaining in-frame beta chains. Identical CDR3 proteins give one entry, which carries the most common genes and DNA. TCRdb, rather than the study authors, made the V and J calls. Recorded for this sample are 65,000 to 95,000 distinct CDR3 sequences; about 5% of them occurred a single time. Under 7.5% of the sample rests with the top ten.

The origin of this receptor is an adult who was a healthcare worker with PCR-confirmed SARS-CoV-2 infection or an uninfected control (not recorded which). This receptor chain uses TRBV7-6 and TRBJ1-1; D gene: possibly TRBD1, on 6 matching bases. Here the sequenced sample was whole blood, taken at baseline. In nucleotide form, the sequence is TGTGCCAGCAGGGATCTAGCGGCAGGGGACACTGAAGCTTTCTTT. Translated, it gives CASRDLAAGDTEAFF.